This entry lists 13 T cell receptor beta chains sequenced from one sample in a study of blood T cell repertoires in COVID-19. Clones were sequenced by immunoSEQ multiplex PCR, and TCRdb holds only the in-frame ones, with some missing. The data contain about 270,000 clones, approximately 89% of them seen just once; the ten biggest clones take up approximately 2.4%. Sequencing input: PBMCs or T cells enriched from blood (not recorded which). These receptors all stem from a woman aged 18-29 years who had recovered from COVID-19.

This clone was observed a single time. The CDR3 coding sequence is TGTGCCAGCAGCTTGGACAGGGGCTTCAATCAGCCCCAGCATTTT. Translated, it gives CASSLDRGFNQPQHF. The chain employs TRBV7-8 and TRBJ1-5, with TRBD1 matching over 9 bases. Germline CDR1 reads SGHVS; CDR2 reads FQNEAQ. V trimming: 3 bases; J trimming: 3 bases; junction bases outside the gene matches: 3. This CDR3 is built from 15 residues.

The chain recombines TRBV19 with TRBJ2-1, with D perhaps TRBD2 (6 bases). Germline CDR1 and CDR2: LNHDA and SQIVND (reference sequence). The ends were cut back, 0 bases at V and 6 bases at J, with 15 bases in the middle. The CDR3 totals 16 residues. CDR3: CASSIEVTGTPNEQFF. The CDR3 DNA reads TGTGCCAGTAGTATAGAGGTAACCGGGACTCCCAATGAGCAGTTCTTC.

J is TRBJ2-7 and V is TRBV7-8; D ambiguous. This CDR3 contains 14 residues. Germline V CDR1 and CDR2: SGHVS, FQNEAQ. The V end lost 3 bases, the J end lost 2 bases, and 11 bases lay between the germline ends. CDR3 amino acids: CASSFPRFPYEQYF. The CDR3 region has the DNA TGTGCCAGCAGCTTTCCGAGATTTCCCTACGAGCAGTACTTC.

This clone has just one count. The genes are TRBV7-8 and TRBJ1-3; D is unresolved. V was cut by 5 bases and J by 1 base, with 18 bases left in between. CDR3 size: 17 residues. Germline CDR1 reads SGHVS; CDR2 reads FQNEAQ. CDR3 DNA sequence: TGTGCCAGCAGCACCCTGTCGTACGAGAGGTCTGGAAACACCATATATTTT. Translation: CASSTLSYERSGNTIYF.

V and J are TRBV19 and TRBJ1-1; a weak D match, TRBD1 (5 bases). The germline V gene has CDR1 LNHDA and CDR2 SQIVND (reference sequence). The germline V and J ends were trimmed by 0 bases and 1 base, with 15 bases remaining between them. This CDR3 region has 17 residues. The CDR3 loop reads CASSIEASVRANTEAFF. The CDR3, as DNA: TGTGCCAGTAGTATAGAAGCCTCAGTCAGGGCGAACACTGAAGCTTTCTTT.

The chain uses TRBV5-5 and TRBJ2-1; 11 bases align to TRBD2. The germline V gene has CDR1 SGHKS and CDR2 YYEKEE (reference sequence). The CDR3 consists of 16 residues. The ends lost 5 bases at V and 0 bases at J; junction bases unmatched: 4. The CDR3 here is CASSYGLAGSYNEQFF. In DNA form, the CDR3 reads TGTGCCAGCAGTTATGGACTAGCGGGCTCCTACAATGAGCAGTTCTTC.

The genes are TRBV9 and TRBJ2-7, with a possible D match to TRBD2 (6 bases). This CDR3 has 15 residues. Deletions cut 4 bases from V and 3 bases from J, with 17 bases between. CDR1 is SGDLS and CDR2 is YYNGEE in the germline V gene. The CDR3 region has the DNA TGTGCCAGCAGCCCGGGGGAGCGAGGCCTCTACGAGCAGTACTTC. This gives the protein CASSPGERGLYEQYF. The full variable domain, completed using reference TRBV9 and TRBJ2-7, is DSGVTQTPKHLITATGQRVTLRCSPRSGDLSVYWYQQSLDQGLQFLIQYYNGEERAKGNILERFSAQQFPDLHSELNLSSLELGDSALYFCASSPGERGLYEQYFGPGTRLTVT.

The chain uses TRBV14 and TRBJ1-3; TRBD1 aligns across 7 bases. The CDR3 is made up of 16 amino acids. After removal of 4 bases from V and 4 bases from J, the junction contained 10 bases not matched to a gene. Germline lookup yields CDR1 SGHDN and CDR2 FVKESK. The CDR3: CASSPPLTGAGNTIYF. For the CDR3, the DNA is TGTGCCAGCAGCCCCCCCCTTACAGGGGCCGGAAACACCATATATTTT.

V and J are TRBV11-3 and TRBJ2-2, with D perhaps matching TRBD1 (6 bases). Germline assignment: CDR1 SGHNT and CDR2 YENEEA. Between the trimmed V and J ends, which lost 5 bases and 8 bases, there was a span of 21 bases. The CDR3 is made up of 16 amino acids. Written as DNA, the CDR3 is TGTGCCAGCAGCCGTAAAGGGGGAAGGAGCTCGGGGGAGCTGTTTTTT. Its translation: CASSRKGGRSSGELFF.

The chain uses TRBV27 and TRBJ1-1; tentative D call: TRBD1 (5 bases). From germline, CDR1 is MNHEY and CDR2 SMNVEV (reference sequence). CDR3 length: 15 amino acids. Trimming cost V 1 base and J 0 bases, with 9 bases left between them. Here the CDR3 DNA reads TGTGCCAGCAGTTTATTGGGGGGGATGAACACTGAAGCTTTCTTT. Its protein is CASSLLGGMNTEAFF.

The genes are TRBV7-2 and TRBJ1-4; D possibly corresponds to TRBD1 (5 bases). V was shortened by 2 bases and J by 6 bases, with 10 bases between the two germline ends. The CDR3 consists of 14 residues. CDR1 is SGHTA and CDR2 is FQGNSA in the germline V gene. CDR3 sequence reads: CASSLKGLDEKLFF. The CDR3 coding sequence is TGTGCCAGCAGCTTAAAGGGGCTGGATGAAAAACTGTTTTTT.

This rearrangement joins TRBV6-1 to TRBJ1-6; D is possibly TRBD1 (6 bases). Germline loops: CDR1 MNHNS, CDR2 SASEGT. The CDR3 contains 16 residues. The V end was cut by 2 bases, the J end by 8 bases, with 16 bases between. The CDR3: CASSERSAGVYSPLHF. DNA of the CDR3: TGTGCCAGCAGTGAAAGGTCTGCAGGGGTCTATTCACCCCTCCACTTT.

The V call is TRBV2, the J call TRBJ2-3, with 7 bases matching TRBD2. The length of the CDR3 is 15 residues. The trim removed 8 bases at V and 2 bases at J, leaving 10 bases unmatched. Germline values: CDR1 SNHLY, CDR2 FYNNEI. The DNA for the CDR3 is TGTGCCAGCGGCAGACTAGCCTCAAACACAGATACGCAGTATTTT. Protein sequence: CASGRLASNTDTQYF.